Below are 18 T cell receptor beta chains sequenced from a single sample in a study of CD8 T cells in ankylosing spondylitis. General study results and limits: Several highly homologous variants formed a TCR beta motif that appeared characteristic of ankylosing spondylitis blood.

No antigen has been identified for these receptors. TCRdb re-called the 5' RACE reads with MiXCR, one entry per CDR3 protein. The table lists 200,000 to 250,000 distinct CDR3 sequences, about 7% of them singletons. The sequenced material came from blood, either unsorted or a sorted T cell fraction (not recorded which). These receptors were taken from a male donor with ankylosing spondylitis.

This clonotype has ten or more counts. The chain has TRBV18 and TRBJ2-5; 11 bases line up with TRBD1. The CDR3 extends over 15 amino acids. From germline, CDR1 is KGHSH and CDR2 LQKENI. J lost 5 bases, V lost 2 bases, and 4 bases had no gene match. The CDR3 DNA follows: TGTGCCAGCTCACCAGAAGGACAGGGGGCTGAGACCCAGTACTTC. Protein: CASSPEGQGAETQYF.

V gene TRBV5-5 combines with J gene TRBJ2-5, with D uncertain. The CDR3 contains 17 residues. The ends were cut back, 4 bases at V and 0 bases at J, with 19 bases in the middle. Germline assignment: CDR1 SGHKS and CDR2 YYEKEE (reference sequence). The DNA of the CDR3 is TGTGCCAGCAGCCCCGAGATCGTGGCCAGGTACCAAGAGACCCAGTACTTC. Translating it yields CASSPEIVARYQETQYF.

V gene TRBV9 combines with J gene TRBJ2-5; the D gene is possibly TRBD1 (5 bases). The ends were cut back, 2 bases at V and 3 bases at J, with 14 bases in the middle. CDR3 size: 15 residues. Germline V gene sequence: CDR1 SGDLS, CDR2 YYNGEE. The CDR3 DNA reads TGTGCCAGCAGCGTCCAAGGGGCTTGGGAAGAGACCCAGTACTTC. It is translated as CASSVQGAWEETQYF. Full variable domain (outside the CDR3, taken from reference TRBV9 and TRBJ2-5): DSGVTQTPKHLITATGQRVTLRCSPRSGDLSVYWYQQSLDQGLQFLIQYYNGEERAKGNILERFSAQQFPDLHSELNLSSLELGDSALYFCASSVQGAWEETQYFGPGTRLLVL.

The sample holds many counts of this clonotype. V usage is TRBV20-1 and J usage is TRBJ2-7; 8 bases line up with TRBD2. The CDR3 covers 14 residues. Losses at the gene ends were 1 base for V and 6 bases for J; bases not matched to a gene: 8. CDR1 is DFQATT, CDR2 SNEGSKA, per germline (reference sequence). CDR3 sequence: CSARAVQREFEQYF. CDR3 bases: TGCAGTGCTAGAGCGGTACAGCGGGAGTTCGAGCAGTACTTC.

This clonotype appeared many times. V and J are TRBV6-2 or TRBV6-3 and TRBJ2-1; D unresolved. Germline CDR1 is MNHEY and CDR2 is SVGEGT. Trimming took 1 base from V and 5 from J, leaving 12 bases between them. This CDR3 is built from 15 residues. The CDR3 loop reads CASSYLLAPDNEQFF. The CDR3 bases are TGTGCCAGCAGTTACTTATTAGCCCCAGACAATGAGCAGTTCTTC.

This clonotype was recorded at least ten times. This chain joins TRBV29-1 and TRBJ2-1; D might be TRBD1 (5 bases). Germline V lookup: CDR1 SQVTM, CDR2 ANQGSEA. The V and J ends lost 7 bases and 0 bases respectively, with 10 bases between them. This CDR3 is 13 amino acids long. The CDR3 DNA follows: TGCAGCGGACAGTCGAGCTCCTACAATGAGCAGTTCTTC. This codes for CSGQSSSYNEQFF.

This clonotype was found many times. The rearrangement uses TRBV28 and TRBJ2-1; 10 bases line up with TRBD1. Looked up from germline, CDR1 is MDHEN and CDR2 is SYDVKM. V lost 7 bases to trimming and J lost 4 bases; unmatched junction nucleotides: 7. CDR3 size: 15 residues. In DNA, the CDR3 is TGTGCCAGCACCGGCGACAGGGGGCCTTACAATGAGCAGTTCTTC. Its protein is CASTGDRGPYNEQFF.

This clonotype was seen at least ten times. V usage is TRBV29-1 and J usage is TRBJ2-7; D may be TRBD1 or TRBD2 (5 bases each). The CDR3 length is 14 residues. Per germline, CDR1 SQVTM and CDR2 ANQGSEA. Trimming stripped 6 bases from V and 0 bases from J, with 15 bases between. The CDR3 nucleotides read TGCAGCGTAGCCGGGACGGCAACCTCCTACGAGCAGTACTTC. Translating it yields CSVAGTATSYEQYF.

The V gene is TRBV20-1, the J gene TRBJ1-2; a weak D match, TRBD1 (6 bases). Trimming cost V 0 bases and J 0 bases, with 14 bases left between them. Germline CDR1 is DFQATT and CDR2 is SNEGSKA (reference sequence). The CDR3 contains 16 residues. CDR3 nucleotides: TGCAGTGCTAGAGATTCCAGGGACACCTCTAACTATGGCTACACCTTC. Its translation: CSARDSRDTSNYGYTF.

This clonotype was seen many times. The rearrangement links TRBV6-4 to TRBJ2-6; D ambiguous. The ends were cut back, 0 bases at V and 0 bases at J, with 3 bases in the middle. The CDR3 extends over 15 amino acids. Germline CDR1 reads MRHNA; CDR2 reads SNTAGT. In DNA form, the CDR3 reads TGTGCCAGCAGTGACTCAGTCTCTGGGGCCAACGTCCTGACTTTC. Its translation is CASSDSVSGANVLTF.

The chain combines TRBV20-1 with TRBJ2-7, with a possible D match to TRBD2 (7 bases). The germline CDR1 and CDR2 sequences are DFQATT and SNEGSKA (reference sequence). CDR3 length: 15 residues. V gave up 0 bases and J gave up 4 bases, with 16 bases separating them. CDR3: CSARDRGREYYEQYF. The CDR3 coding sequence is TGCAGTGCTAGAGATCGGGGGCGGGAGTATTACGAGCAGTACTTC.

This clonotype was recorded a few times. The chain combines TRBV7-9 with TRBJ2-7; possible D gene TRBD1, 6 bases. Trimming took off 1 base at V and 5 bases at J, with 9 bases between the two ends. This CDR3 region has 13 residues. Germline-derived CDR1 and CDR2 are SEHNR and FQNEAQ (reference sequence). CDR3 bases: TGTGCCAGCAGCTTAGATTGGGGGCACGAGCAGTACTTC. Translation gives CASSLDWGHEQYF.

This clonotype came up many times. The chain has TRBV29-1 and TRBJ2-7, with 7 bases identical to TRBD1. This CDR3 region has 13 residues. Germline CDR1 is SQVTM and CDR2 is ANQGSEA. Unmatched junction bases numbered 7, after V lost 6 bases and J lost 2 bases. The CDR3 nucleotides read TGCAGCGTCACCGGGACAGAACCCTACGAGCAGTACTTC. This sequence encodes CSVTGTEPYEQYF.

This chain connects TRBV20-1 to TRBJ2-7; TRBD1 matches at 12 bases. The germline V gene has CDR1 DFQATT and CDR2 SNEGSKA (reference sequence). V gave up 5 bases and J gave up 3 bases; unmatched junction bases: 8. The CDR3 length is 15 residues. DNA for the CDR3: TGCAGTGCTGGGGGGACAGGGGGCGCGGGCTACGAGCAGTACTTC. This sequence encodes CSAGGTGGAGYEQYF.

Ten or more counts support this clonotype. This chain links TRBV29-1 with TRBJ1-2, with TRBD1 as a possible D gene (6 bases). This CDR3 is 12 amino acids long. Germline assignment: CDR1 SQVTM and CDR2 ANQGSEA. V lost 6 bases to trimming and J lost 5 bases, with 13 bases between them. Here the CDR3 DNA reads TGCAGCGTCGACAGGTTAGGATATGGCTACACCTTC. Translated, it gives CSVDRLGYGYTF.

This clonotype has at least ten counts. The genes are TRBV9 and TRBJ2-2, with 12 bases matching TRBD2. Per germline, CDR1 SGDLS and CDR2 YYNGEE. CDR3 length equals 18 residues. V was pared by 4 bases and J by 1 base, with 8 bases of the junction left unmatched. The CDR3 loop reads CASSLGGLAGENTGELFF. The CDR3 nucleotides are TGTGCCAGCAGCTTAGGGGGACTAGCGGGTGAGAACACCGGGGAGCTGTTTTTT.

This clonotype showed up many times. CDR3 sequence reads: CASSPLPGRARDGYTF. The CDR3 DNA reads TGTGCCAGCAGCCCATTACCCGGACGTGCTAGGGATGGCTACACCTTC. The chain is built from TRBV7-9 and TRBJ1-2, with D unclear. Trimming shortened V by 5 bases and J by 6 bases, and 22 bases separated the two germline ends. This CDR3 is built from 16 residues. Germline V gives CDR1 SEHNR, CDR2 FQNEAQ (reference sequence).

This clonotype showed up many times. The rearrangement joins TRBV5-1 to TRBJ2-1; 8 bases line up with TRBD1. This CDR3 region has 16 residues. Unmatched junction bases numbered 7, after V lost 0 bases and J lost 5 bases. CDR1 is SGHRS and CDR2 is YFSETQ in the germline V gene. The CDR3 DNA follows: TGCGCCAGCAGCTTGGCCTTCACAGGGGGTCACAATGAGCAGTTCTTC. Encoded protein: CASSLAFTGGHNEQFF.